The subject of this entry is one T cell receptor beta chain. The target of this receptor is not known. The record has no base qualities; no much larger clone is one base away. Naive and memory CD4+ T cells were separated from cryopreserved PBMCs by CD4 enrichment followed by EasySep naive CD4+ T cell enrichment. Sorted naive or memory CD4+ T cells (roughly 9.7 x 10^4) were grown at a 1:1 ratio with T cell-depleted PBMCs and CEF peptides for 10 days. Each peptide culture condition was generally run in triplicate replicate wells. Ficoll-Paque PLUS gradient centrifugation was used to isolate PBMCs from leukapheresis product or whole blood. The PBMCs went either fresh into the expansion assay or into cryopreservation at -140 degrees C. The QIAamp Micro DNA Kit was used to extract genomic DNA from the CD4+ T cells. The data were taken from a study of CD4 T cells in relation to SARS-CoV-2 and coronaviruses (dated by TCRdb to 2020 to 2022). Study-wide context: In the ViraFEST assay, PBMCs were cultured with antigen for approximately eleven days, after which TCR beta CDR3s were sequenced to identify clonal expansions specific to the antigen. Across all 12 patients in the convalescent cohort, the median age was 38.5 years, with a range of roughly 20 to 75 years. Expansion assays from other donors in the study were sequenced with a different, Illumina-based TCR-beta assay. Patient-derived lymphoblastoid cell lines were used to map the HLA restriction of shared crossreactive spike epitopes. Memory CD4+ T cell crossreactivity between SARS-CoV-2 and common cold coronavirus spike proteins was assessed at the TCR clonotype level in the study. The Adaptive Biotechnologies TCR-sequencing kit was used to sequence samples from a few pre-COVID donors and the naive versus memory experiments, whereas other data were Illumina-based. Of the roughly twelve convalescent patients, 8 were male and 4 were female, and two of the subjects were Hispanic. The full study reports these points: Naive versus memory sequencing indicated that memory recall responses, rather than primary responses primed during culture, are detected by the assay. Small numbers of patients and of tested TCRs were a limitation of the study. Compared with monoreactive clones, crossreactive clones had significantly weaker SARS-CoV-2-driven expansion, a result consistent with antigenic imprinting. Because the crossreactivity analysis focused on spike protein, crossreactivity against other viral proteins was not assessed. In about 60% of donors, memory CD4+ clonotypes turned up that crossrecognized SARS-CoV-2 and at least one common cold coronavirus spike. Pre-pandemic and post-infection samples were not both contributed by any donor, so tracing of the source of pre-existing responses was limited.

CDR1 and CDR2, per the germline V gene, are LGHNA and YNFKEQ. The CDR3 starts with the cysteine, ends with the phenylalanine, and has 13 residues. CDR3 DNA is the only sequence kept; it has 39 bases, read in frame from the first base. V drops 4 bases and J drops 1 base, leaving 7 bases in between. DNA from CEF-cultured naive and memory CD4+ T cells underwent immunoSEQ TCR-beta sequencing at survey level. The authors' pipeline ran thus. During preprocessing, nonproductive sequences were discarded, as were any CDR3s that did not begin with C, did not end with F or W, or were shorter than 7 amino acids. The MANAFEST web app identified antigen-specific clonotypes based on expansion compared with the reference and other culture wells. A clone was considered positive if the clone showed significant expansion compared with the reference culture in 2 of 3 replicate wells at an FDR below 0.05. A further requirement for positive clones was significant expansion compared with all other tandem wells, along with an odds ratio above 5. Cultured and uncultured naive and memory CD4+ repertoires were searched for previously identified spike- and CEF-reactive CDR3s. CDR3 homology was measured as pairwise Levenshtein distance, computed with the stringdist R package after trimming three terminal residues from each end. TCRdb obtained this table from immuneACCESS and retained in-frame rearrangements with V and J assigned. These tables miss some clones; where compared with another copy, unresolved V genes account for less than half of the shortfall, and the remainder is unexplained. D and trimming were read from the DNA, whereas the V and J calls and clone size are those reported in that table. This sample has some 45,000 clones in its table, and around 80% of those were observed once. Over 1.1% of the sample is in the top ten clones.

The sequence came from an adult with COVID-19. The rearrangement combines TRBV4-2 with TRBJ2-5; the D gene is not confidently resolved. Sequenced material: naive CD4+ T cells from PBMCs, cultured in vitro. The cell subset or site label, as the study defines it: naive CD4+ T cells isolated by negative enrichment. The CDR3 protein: CASSLGSQETQYF. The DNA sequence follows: TGTGCCAGCAGCCTAGGAAGCCAAGAGACCCAGTACTTC.